This is a list of T cell receptor beta chains from one sample in a study of cytomegalovirus exposure and HLA in healthy donors. Profiled with immunoSEQ multiplex PCR; TCRdb holds only in-frame clones, not every one. Of some 150,000 clones in the sample, about four fifths were seen once. Sequencing used PBMCs. Receptor source: a man aged 18 to 29 in good health and CMV-seronegative. Both conserved end residues are part of each CDR3. A D gene is named only where the DNA matches it firmly. The size field is filled for only some rows; it gives once, few, many or a size class.

DNA,CDR3,J,length,D,V,size
TGTGCCAGCAGCTTAGACAGGGACGGTAGCTACGAGCAGTACTTC,CASSLDRDGSYEQYF,TRBJ2-7,15,NA,TRBV7-9,few
TGCGCCAGCAGCCACCGGACAGGGGAGGGCGAGCAGTACTTC,CASSHRTGEGEQYF,TRBJ2-7,14,TRBD1,TRBV4-3,NA
TGTGCCAGTACATCAGGGTATGATGAGCAGTTCTTC,CASTSGYDEQFF,TRBJ2-1,12,NA,TRBV19,NA
TGTGCCAGCAGCTTTGACTCAAGCTCCTACGAGCAGTACTTC,CASSFDSSSYEQYF,TRBJ2-7,14,NA,TRBV7-2,few
TGTGCCAGCAGCGCGGATACAGGGGCTGAAGCTTTCTTT,CASSADTGAEAFF,TRBJ1-1,13,TRBD1,TRBV9,NA
TGTGCCAGCAGCGTGTACTACACCGGGGAGCTGTTTTTT,CASSVYYTGELFF,TRBJ2-2,13,NA,TRBV7-2,few
TGTGCCAGTAGTTTAGGGAGGCTCGATGAGCAGTTCTTC,CASSLGRLDEQFF,TRBJ2-1,13,NA,TRBV19,NA
TGCAGCGTTGCAAGGACAGGGTTAAATGAAAAACTGTTTTTT,CSVARTGLNEKLFF,TRBJ1-4,14,TRBD1,TRBV29-1,NA
TGCGCCAGCAGCGTGGGACTAGCGGACACCGGGGAGCTGTTTTTT,CASSVGLADTGELFF,TRBJ2-2,15,TRBD2,TRBV5-1,NA
TGTGCCTGGAGTTTAGGGACACCGGGGACTGAAGCTTTCTTT,CAWSLGTPGTEAFF,TRBJ1-1,14,NA,TRBV30,NA
TGTGCCAGCAGCCTCTTAACTAGCGGGGGGTGGTATACGCAGTATTTT,CASSLLTSGGWYTQYF,TRBJ2-3,16,TRBD2,TRBV11-2,NA
TGTGCTAGCAGCCTCGGACTAGCGGGGCGGCAAAACCTAGACGAGCAGTACTTC,CASSLGLAGRQNLDEQYF,TRBJ2-7,18,TRBD2,TRBV7-7,NA
TGTGCCAGCAGTGAAGCGGGGACTAATCAGCCCCAGCATTTT,CASSEAGTNQPQHF,TRBJ1-5,14,NA,TRBV6-1,NA
TGTGCCAGCAGTTTATTAGGGGGGACAGGGGGGGGTCAGCCCCAGCATTTT,CASSLLGGTGGGQPQHF,TRBJ1-5,17,TRBD1,TRBV27,NA
TGCGCCAGCAGCGTCCGACAGGGGTTTAATTCACCCCTCCACTTT,CASSVRQGFNSPLHF,TRBJ1-6,15,TRBD1,TRBV4-3,once
TGTGCCAGTACCGGGAAGAATGGCTACACCTTC,CASTGKNGYTF,TRBJ1-2,11,NA,TRBV19,NA
TGTGCCAGCAGTCTAGAGACAGGGCCAATCTTT,CASSLETGPIF,TRBJ1-1,11,TRBD1,TRBV28,NA
TGTGCCAGCAGCTCCGTTAGCGGCCCAGATACGCAGTATTTT,CASSSVSGPDTQYF,TRBJ2-3,14,NA,TRBV7-9,NA
TGTGCCAGCAGGCACCGTCAGGGGGCGGAAGAGACCCAGTACTTC,CASRHRQGAEETQYF,TRBJ2-5,15,TRBD1,TRBV27,few
TGTGCCAGCAGTCCACAGGGGAGCTCCTACAATGAGCAGTTCTTC,CASSPQGSSYNEQFF,TRBJ2-1,15,TRBD1,TRBV7-2,once
TGTGCCAGCAGCTCCCTCGGCGGGGGGTCTAATTCACCCCTCCACTTT,CASSSLGGGSNSPLHF,TRBJ1-6,16,NA,TRBV11-2,NA
TGCGCCAGCAGCGTGACAGGGCAGGAGACCCAGTACTTC,CASSVTGQETQYF,TRBJ2-5,13,TRBD1,TRBV5-1,NA
TGTGCCAGCGGGGGGGCAGGGCGCAATGAGCAGTTCTTC,CASGGAGRNEQFF,TRBJ2-1,13,NA,TRBV6-5,NA
TGTGCCAGCAGCTTGCGGGGCGGGTCGGCCTACAATGAGCAGTTCTTC,CASSLRGGSAYNEQFF,TRBJ2-1,16,NA,TRBV7-8,NA
TGCGCCAGCAGCCAATCCGTGGGCGAGACCCAGTACTTC,CASSQSVGETQYF,TRBJ2-5,13,NA,TRBV4-3,NA
TGTGCCAGCAAGTCCACCGGTACCTATAATTCACCCCTCCACTTT,CASKSTGTYNSPLHF,TRBJ1-6,15,NA,TRBV2,NA
TGTGCCAGCAGTCCATTAGCGGGGGGGTTCCGCTCCTACAATGAGCAGTTCTTC,CASSPLAGGFRSYNEQFF,TRBJ2-1,18,TRBD2,TRBV27,NA
TGTGCCAGCAGCCTAGGGTCAGCGGGGATTAGCACAGATACGCAGTATTTT,CASSLGSAGISTDTQYF,TRBJ2-3,17,TRBD2,TRBV4-2,NA
TGTGCCAGTAGTATCCAGGGGACGCGTAATGGCTACACCTTC,CASSIQGTRNGYTF,TRBJ1-2,14,NA,TRBV19,NA
TGTGCCAGTAGTAAGGGGATTTTCAATCAGCCCCAGCATTTT,CASSKGIFNQPQHF,TRBJ1-5,14,NA,TRBV19,NA
TGTGCCAGCATCCAAGGGTTGCTAGCCAAAAACAGTCAGTACTTC,CASIQGLLAKNSQYF,TRBJ2-4,15,NA,TRBV6-1,NA
TGTGCCAGCAGTGACGGCTACACCGGGGAGCTGTTTTTT,CASSDGYTGELFF,TRBJ2-2,13,NA,TRBV6-4,NA
TGTGCCAGCAGACAGGGGCTCAACACCGGGGAGCTGTTTTTT,CASRQGLNTGELFF,TRBJ2-2,14,TRBD1,TRBV7-2,NA
TGTGCCAGCAGTACGTTGGGGACGACAACCCGGAGGGCAGAGACCCAGTACTTC,CASSTLGTTTRRAETQYF,TRBJ2-5,18,NA,TRBV2,few
TGTGCCAGCAGTTACTCCCCGCGGGGCAATCAGCCCCAGCATTTT,CASSYSPRGNQPQHF,TRBJ1-5,15,NA,TRBV6-5,few
TGTGCCAGCAAAATATCGCAGGGGAACACTGAAGCTTTCTTT,CASKISQGNTEAFF,TRBJ1-1,14,NA,TRBV5-4,NA
TGTGCCAGCAGTTACCAGGGACAGGGGGTAGGAGGCTACACCTTC,CASSYQGQGVGGYTF,TRBJ1-2,15,TRBD1,TRBV6-6,NA
TGTGCCAGCAGTTACGGACAGTATTCACCCCTCCACTTT,CASSYGQYSPLHF,TRBJ1-6,13,NA,TRBV6-5,NA
TGTGCCAGCTCACCAGACACTCTTGGGCAGTACTTC,CASSPDTLGQYF,TRBJ2-7,12,NA,TRBV18,NA
TGTGCCAGCAGCGGATCAGGGGGTCTTCATGAAAAACTGTTTTTT,CASSGSGGLHEKLFF,TRBJ1-4,15,TRBD1,TRBV9,NA
TGCGCCAGCAGCGTGACAGTAATCAATGGCTACACCTTC,CASSVTVINGYTF,TRBJ1-2,13,NA,TRBV10-2,NA